This entry lists 32 T cell receptor beta chains sequenced from one sample in a study of T cells in Graves' hyperthyroidism and ophthalmopathy. Authors of the study amplified TCR beta CDR3 regions from RNA transcripts. HTBI primers were employed in a first-round RT-PCR of the TCR CDR3. TCRdb reprocessed the multiplex PCR reads via MiXCR and lists one record per CDR3 protein. The sample records 550,000 to 800,000 distinct CDR3 sequences, roughly 17% being singletons. The source material was blood. The receptors were gathered from a man aged 50-59 years with Graves' hyperthyroidism.

This clonotype was seen many times. V usage is TRBV10-3 and J usage is TRBJ1-2, with 8 bases fitting TRBD1. Unmatched junction bases numbered 3, after V lost 0 bases and J lost 3 bases. Germline assignment: CDR1 ENHRY and CDR2 SYGVKD. The CDR3 totals 15 residues. The CDR3 protein is CAISESMDRDYGYTF. CDR3 coding DNA: TGTGCCATCAGTGAGTCGATGGACAGGGACTATGGCTACACCTTC.

This clonotype was observed at least ten times. J is TRBJ2-3 and V is TRBV6-1; D is perhaps TRBD1 or TRBD2 (5 bases each). Trimming shortened V by 10 bases and J by 2 bases, and 13 bases separated the two germline ends. The CDR3 sequence is 13 residues long. CDR1 MNHNS and CDR2 SASEGT come from the germline V gene. The CDR3 protein is CAIRDGYTDTQYF. The CDR3 coding sequence is TGTGCCATACGGGACGGATACACAGATACGCAGTATTTT.

This clonotype was seen at least ten times. This sequence joins TRBV10-3 and TRBJ2-1, with D tentatively TRBD2 (6 bases). The CDR3 runs 16 residues. Germline assignment: CDR1 ENHRY and CDR2 SYGVKD. The germline V and J ends were trimmed by 0 bases and 6 bases, with 15 bases remaining between them. CDR3 coding DNA: TGTGCCATCAGTGAGTCCCGGTCGGGAGTGCCCAATGAGCAGTTCTTC. Protein product: CAISESRSGVPNEQFF.

A few counts support this clonotype. The gene calls are TRBV2 and TRBJ1-4; 8 bases fit TRBD1. V gave up 6 bases and J gave up 5 bases; unmatched junction bases: 5. Germline CDR1 reads SNHLY; CDR2 reads FYNNEI. The CDR3 consists of 14 residues. CDR3 DNA: TGTGCCAGCAGCTCAGGGGGCCTGAATGAAAAACTGTTTTTT. Translation: CASSSGGLNEKLFF.

Regarding this clonotype: A much larger clone differs from this one at a single base, so this may be a read error. The chain joins TRBV5-1 to TRBJ2-1; TRBD1 matches at 9 bases. Trimming cost V 0 bases and J 9 bases; bases outside gene matches: 10. Germline loops: CDR1 SGHRS, CDR2 YFSETQ. The CDR3 length is 16 residues. CDR3 in DNA: TGCGCCAGCAGCTTGGATGGGACAGGGAGCAGGATTGAGCAGTTCTTC. Amino acid sequence: CASSLDGTGSRIEQFF.

Many counts were recorded for this clonotype. The chain uses TRBV2 and TRBJ1-1; no clear D. Trimming stripped 7 bases from V and 0 bases from J, with 9 bases between. Germline V lookup: CDR1 SNHLY, CDR2 FYNNEI. CDR3 size: 13 residues. In DNA, the CDR3 is TGTGCCAGCACTCTCGGGGTGAACACTGAAGCTTTCTTT. This encodes CASTLGVNTEAFF.

This chain connects TRBV4-1 to TRBJ2-6, with D possibly being TRBD1 (6 bases). Germline values: CDR1 MGHRA, CDR2 YSYEKL. V dropped 2 bases and J dropped 6 bases, with 11 bases sitting between them. There are 15 residues in the CDR3. DNA of the CDR3: TGCGCCAGCAGCCAACCCAGGGGTGAGGCCAACGTCCTGACTTTC. This codes for CASSQPRGEANVLTF.

This clonotype was picked up many times. The chain couples TRBV28 to TRBJ1-1; D may be TRBD1 (6 bases). V lost 5 bases and J lost 1, with 14 bases in between. The length of the CDR3 is 15 residues. Germline CDR1 and CDR2: MDHEN and SYDVKM. CDR3 nucleotides: TGTGCCAGCAGTCCCGGGACATCTTCGAACACTGAAGCTTTCTTT. Residues: CASSPGTSSNTEAFF. The variable domain in full, with the rest retrieved from reference TRBV28 and TRBJ1-1, is DVKVTQSSRYLVKRTGEKVFLECVQDMDHENMFWYRQDPGLGLRLIYFSYDVKMKEKGDIPEGYSVSREKKERFSLILESASTNQTSMYLCASSPGTSSNTEAFFGQGTRLTVV.

This clonotype turned up a few times. V is TRBV19 and J is TRBJ1-6, with D possibly TRBD1 on 5 matching bases. CDR3 size: 13 residues. Germline CDR1 LNHDA, CDR2 SQIVND (reference sequence). Trimming cost V 6 bases and J 8 bases, with 11 bases left between them. The CDR3 loop is CASSGTAYSPLHF. CDR3 nucleotides: TGTGCCAGTAGCGGGACGGCATATTCACCCCTCCACTTT.

This clonotype was seen ten or more times. The junction does not match germline at one end; this may be a read error. The chain couples TRBV27 to TRBJ2-2; D unresolved. The CDR3 is made up of 13 amino acids. Germline CDR1 MNHEY, CDR2 SMNVEV (reference sequence). The chain's CDR3 is CASSWSRTRELFF. The CDR3 DNA follows: TGTGCCAGCAGTTGGAGCCGCACCCGGGAGCTGTTTTTT.

The V gene is TRBV6-4, the J gene TRBJ1-1, with D perhaps TRBD1 (6 bases). The CDR3 contains 15 residues. V lost 0 bases and J lost 3, with 11 bases in between. CDR1 and CDR2 (germline): MRHNA, SNTAGT. CDR3 in amino acids: CASSDSGRGHTEAFF. As DNA, the CDR3 is TGTGCCAGCAGTGACTCCGGCAGGGGACACACTGAAGCTTTCTTT.

The table lists this clonotype with many counts. The rearrangement links TRBV24-1 to TRBJ2-6, with 12 bases fitting TRBD1. The CDR3 has 17 amino acids. V gave up 4 bases and J gave up 1 base; unmatched junction bases: 1. CDR1 and CDR2 from the germline V gene are KGHDR and SFDVKD. CDR3 amino acids: CATSEGQGASGANVLTF. CDR3 bases: TGTGCCACCAGTGAGGGACAGGGGGCGTCTGGGGCCAACGTCCTGACTTTC.

In the case of this clonotype: This CDR3 fails to terminate in the conserved phenylalanine or tryptophan, so it likely reflects a read error. The chain employs TRBV30 and TRBJ2-7, with no clear D. The CDR3 extends over 13 amino acids. CDR1 and CDR2 (germline): GTSNPN, SVGIG (reference sequence). Trimming took 2 bases from V and 6 from J, leaving 14 bases between them. The CDR3 DNA is TGTGCCTGGAGTTGGGATGGGTCTAGCGAGCAGTACCTC. Amino acid sequence: CAWSWDGSSEQYL.

This clonotype was counted ten times or more. This chain links TRBV28 with TRBJ2-1; TRBD2 matches 10 bases. From germline, CDR1 is MDHEN and CDR2 SYDVKM. Trimming cost V 5 bases and J 4 bases; bases outside gene matches: 8. The CDR3 has 16 amino acids. The CDR3 is CASSRASGRTYNEQFF. In nucleotides, the CDR3 is TGTGCCAGCAGTCGAGCTAGCGGGAGAACGTACAATGAGCAGTTCTTC.

The chain recombines TRBV7-9 with TRBJ1-2, with 8 nucleotides matching TRBD1. The CDR3 totals 15 residues. With 5 bases clipped from V and 0 bases from J, the junction kept 5 bases outside the gene matches. Germline loops: CDR1 SEHNR, CDR2 FQNEAQ (reference sequence). The CDR3 reads CASSPWDRTNYGYTF. The DNA of the CDR3 is TGTGCCAGCAGCCCTTGGGACAGGACTAACTATGGCTACACCTTC. The full variable domain, its missing parts supplied by reference TRBV7-9 and TRBJ1-2, is DTGVSQNPRHKITKRGQNVTFRCDPISEHNRLYWYRQTLGQGPEFLTYFQNEAQLEKSRLLSDRFSAERPKGSFSTLEIQRTEQGDSAMYLCASSPWDRTNYGYTFGSGTRLTVV.

V usage is TRBV24-1 and J usage is TRBJ1-2, with D unresolved. The CDR3 has 15 residues. The germline CDR1 and CDR2 sequences are KGHDR and SFDVKD. V lost 4 bases, J lost 6 bases, and 17 bases lay in between. The CDR3 spells CATSDGYTVHDGYTF. In DNA form, the CDR3 reads TGTGCCACCAGTGACGGATATACAGTTCATGATGGCTACACCTTC.

In its sample, this clonotype was seen many times. The chain uses TRBV30 and TRBJ2-5; 8 nucleotides line up with TRBD2. V dropped 2 bases and J dropped 4; count of bases not matched to a gene: 0. The CDR3 runs 12 residues. CDR1 is GTSNPN and CDR2 is SVGIG in the germline V gene (reference sequence). As DNA, the CDR3 is TGTGCCTGGAGTCTAGCGGGAGAGACCCAGTACTTC. Translating gives CAWSLAGETQYF.

About this clonotype itself: This may be a read error: a much more frequent sequence differs by one nucleotide. The CDR3 sequence is CGSSFSMFNEKLFF. The DNA of the CDR3 is TGTGGCAGCAGTTTCTCGATGTTTAATGAAAAACTGTTTTTT. The chain links TRBV27 to TRBJ1-4; D is ambiguous. CDR3 length equals 14 residues. CDR1 is MNHEY, CDR2 SMNVEV, per germline (reference sequence). Based on the CDR3 plus reference TRBV27 and TRBJ1-4, the full variable domain is EAQVTQNPRYLITVTGKKLTVTCSQNMNHEYMSWYRQDPGLGLRQIYYSMNVEVTDKGDVPEGYKVSRKEKRNFPLILESPSPNQTSLYFCGSSFSMFNEKLFFGSGTQLSVL.

At least ten counts were recorded for this clonotype. The J gene is TRBJ1-1, the V gene TRBV27; 7 nucleotides align to TRBD1. The trim removed 4 bases at V and 1 base at J, leaving 3 bases unmatched. CDR1 is MNHEY, CDR2 SMNVEV, per germline (reference sequence). This CDR3 is built from 14 residues. The CDR3 protein is CASSSRTGNTEAFF. CDR3 DNA: TGTGCCAGCAGTTCTCGGACAGGGAACACTGAAGCTTTCTTT.

This clonotype appeared many times. The rearrangement uses TRBV10-3 and TRBJ1-1, with 10 nucleotides matching TRBD1. J gave up 3 bases and V 10 bases, and 5 bases lay outside the gene matches. Germline V gene lookup returns CDR1 ENHRY and CDR2 SYGVKD. CDR3 length equals 13 residues. CDR3 protein: CATLDRGYTEAFF. For the CDR3, the DNA is TGTGCCACCTTGGACAGGGGGTACACTGAAGCTTTCTTT.

This clonotype occurred many times. V is TRBV28 and J is TRBJ1-4; 7 bases are shared with TRBD1. V lost 6 bases and J lost 4; bases outside the gene matches: 5. The CDR3 consists of 14 residues. CDR1 and CDR2 from the germline V gene are MDHEN and SYDVKM. The CDR3 loop reads CASSQGQLNEKLFF. For the CDR3, the DNA is TGTGCCAGCAGCCAGGGACAGCTTAATGAAAAACTGTTTTTT.

Many counts were recorded for this clonotype. The chain employs TRBV28 and TRBJ2-2; a weak D match, TRBD2 (6 bases). The V and J ends lost 7 bases and 1 base respectively, with 19 bases between them. The CDR3 is 17 amino acids. Germline loops: CDR1 MDHEN, CDR2 SYDVKM. In nucleotides, the CDR3 is TGTGCCAGCAATTGGGGTTTCGAGCGGGTGAACACCGGGGAGCTGTTTTTT. It translates to CASNWGFERVNTGELFF.

This clonotype has a count of ten or more. The V call is TRBV29-1, the J call TRBJ2-2, with D tentatively TRBD1 (5 bases). This CDR3 comprises 13 residues. V was cut by 4 bases and J by 6 bases, with 12 bases left in between. CDR1 and CDR2 from the germline V gene are SQVTM and ANQGSEA. Here the CDR3 DNA reads TGCAGCGTTGGTGTCGAACAGGCCGGGGAGCTGTTTTTT. Amino acids: CSVGVEQAGELFF.

This clonotype was seen at least ten times. This rearrangement joins TRBV6-2 or TRBV6-3 to TRBJ2-1; 11 nucleotides align to TRBD2. Germline CDR1 MNHEY, CDR2 SVGEGT. V shed 8 bases and J 3 bases; nucleotides not matched to a gene: 12. This CDR3 region has 17 residues. DNA of the CDR3: TGTGCCAGCGAATACAGACCGGGACTAGCGGACTACAATGAGCAGTTCTTC. Encoded protein: CASEYRPGLADYNEQFF.

The chain joins TRBV12-3 or TRBV12-4 to TRBJ2-7; a weak D match, TRBD2 (5 bases). Trimming left V 3 bases short and J 6 bases short, with 9 bases between. The CDR3 has 12 amino acids. CDR3 loop: CASSFGESEQYF. The CDR3 DNA follows: TGTGCCAGCAGTTTCGGGGAGAGCGAGCAGTACTTC.

This clonotype was seen many times. The chain joins TRBV4-3 to TRBJ2-7; 10 nucleotides line up with TRBD2. The trim removed 0 bases at V and 1 base at J, leaving 6 bases unmatched. Germline CDR1 LGHNA, CDR2 YSLEER. The CDR3 totals 17 residues. The CDR3 loop reads CASSQESGTSVSYEQYF. In DNA, the CDR3 is TGCGCCAGCAGCCAAGAATCCGGGACTAGCGTTTCCTACGAGCAGTACTTC.

This clonotype was detected ten times or more. The J gene is TRBJ2-7, the V gene TRBV28, with 10 nucleotides matching TRBD2. This CDR3 has 14 residues. Trimming took 6 bases from V and 5 from J; bases not matched to a gene: 7. CDR1 is MDHEN, CDR2 SYDVKM, per germline. Here the CDR3 reads CASSLLAGEDEQYF. For the CDR3, the DNA is TGTGCCAGCAGCCTTCTAGCGGGAGAAGACGAGCAGTACTTC. Full variable domain (outside the CDR3, taken from reference TRBV28 and TRBJ2-7): DVKVTQSSRYLVKRTGEKVFLECVQDMDHENMFWYRQDPGLGLRLIYFSYDVKMKEKGDIPEGYSVSREKKERFSLILESASTNQTSMYLCASSLLAGEDEQYFGPGTRLTVT.

This clonotype appeared many times. The rearrangement uses TRBV12-3 or TRBV12-4 and TRBJ2-2; TRBD1 might be the D (5 bases). Trimming removed 3 bases at V and 6 bases at J, with 8 bases between. This CDR3 region has 13 residues. The CDR3 DNA sequence: TGTGCCAGCAGTTTCCTAGGGGCCGGGGAGCTGTTTTTT. It translates to CASSFLGAGELFF.

Notes on this clonotype: A much larger clone differs from this one at a single base, so this may be a read error. The rearrangement joins TRBV7-8 to TRBJ2-6; D might be TRBD1 (8 bases). This CDR3 has 17 residues. CDR1 is SGHVS, CDR2 FQNEAQ, per germline. V was trimmed by 5 bases and J by 1 base, leaving 15 bases between them. The CDR3 coding sequence is TGTGCCAGCAGCACCGGACAGGGAGGGTCTGGGGCCAACGTCCTGACTTTC. This codes for CASSTGQGGSGANVLTF.

CDR3 DNA: TGCAGTGCTGACGTAGCGGGGCGGGAGATCATTCAGTACTTC. Translation gives CSADVAGREIIQYF. The rearrangement joins TRBV20-1 to TRBJ2-4; 8 bases align to TRBD2. This CDR3 has 14 residues. V gave up 5 bases and J gave up 9 bases; unmatched junction bases: 12. Germline V lookup: CDR1 DFQATT, CDR2 SNEGSKA (reference sequence).

This clonotype occurred many times. The genes are TRBV2 and TRBJ2-5, with D possibly matching TRBD2 (5 bases). The CDR3 consists of 16 residues. The V and J ends lost 5 bases and 5 bases respectively, with 21 bases between them. CDR1 and CDR2 from the germline V gene are SNHLY and FYNNEI. The CDR3 loop reads CASSTKLWELGETQYF. CDR3 coding DNA: TGTGCCAGCAGTACGAAGTTGTGGGAGCTGGGGGAGACCCAGTACTTC.

This clonotype was detected a few times. The chain employs TRBV9 and TRBJ1-6; 10 positions agree with TRBD1. Trimming took 5 bases from V and 7 from J; bases not matched to a gene: 6. The CDR3 is 15 amino acids. CDR1 and CDR2 from the germline V gene are SGDLS and YYNGEE. The CDR3 is CASSGGTGANSPLHF. CDR3 in DNA: TGTGCCAGCAGTGGGGGGACAGGGGCCAATTCACCCCTCCACTTT.